This TCR beta chain derives from a study of blood T cell repertoires in COVID-19. Repertoires were generated with immunoSEQ multiplex PCR, while TCRdb's copy carries only in-frame clones and drops some. The sample lists 75,000 to 90,000 clones; 75% to 90% were seen once. Sequenced: peripheral blood. This clonotype was sampled from a woman aged 40 to 50 with active or convalescent COVID-19.

The CDR3 region is CASSDGGWLRGYGYTF. The CDR3, as DNA: TGTGCCAGCAGTGATGGGGGCTGGCTAAGGGGTTATGGCTACACCTTC. The rearrangement links TRBV25-1 to TRBJ1-2; perhaps TRBD1 as D (6 bases). With 3 bases removed from V and 5 bases from J, the gap between germline ends came to 19 bases. This CDR3 has 16 amino acids. The germline CDR1 and CDR2 sequences are MGHDK and SYGVNS.